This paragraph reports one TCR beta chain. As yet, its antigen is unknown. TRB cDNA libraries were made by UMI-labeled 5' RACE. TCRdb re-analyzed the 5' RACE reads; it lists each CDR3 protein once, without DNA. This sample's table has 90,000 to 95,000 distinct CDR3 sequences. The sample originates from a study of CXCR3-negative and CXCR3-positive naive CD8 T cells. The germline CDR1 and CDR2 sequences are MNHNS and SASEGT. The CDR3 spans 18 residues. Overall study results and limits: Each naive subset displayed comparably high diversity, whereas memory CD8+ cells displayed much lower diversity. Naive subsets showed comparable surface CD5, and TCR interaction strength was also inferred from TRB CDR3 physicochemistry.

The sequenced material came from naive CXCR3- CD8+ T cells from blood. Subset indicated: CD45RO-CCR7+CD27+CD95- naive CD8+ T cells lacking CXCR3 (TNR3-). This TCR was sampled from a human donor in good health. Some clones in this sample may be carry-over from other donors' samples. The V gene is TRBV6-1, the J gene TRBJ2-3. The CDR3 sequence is CASSESASYIYVMDTQYF.